These 20 T cell receptor beta chains came from one sample sequenced in a study of blood T cell repertoires in COVID-19. The repertoire was sequenced with immunoSEQ multiplex PCR; TCRdb's copy has only in-frame clones and lacks some. The sample carries roughly 120,000 clones, about 82% recorded once. The source material was peripheral blood. The receptors come from a human donor in a cohort sampled during active COVID-19.

The rearrangement uses TRBV6-2 or TRBV6-3 and TRBJ2-1, with D tentatively TRBD2 (5 bases). Looked up from germline, CDR1 is MNHEY and CDR2 is SVGEGT. Trimming shortened V by 5 bases and J by 0 bases, and 11 bases separated the two germline ends. The CDR3 is 15 residues long. The CDR3 is CASSLIASSYNEQFF. CDR3 coding DNA: TGTGCCAGCAGTCTAATAGCGAGCTCCTACAATGAGCAGTTCTTC.

The chain recombines TRBV2 with TRBJ1-5; D call uncertain. CDR1 is SNHLY and CDR2 is FYNNEI in the germline V gene. Trimming shortened V by 6 bases and J by 2 bases, and 5 bases separated the two germline ends. The CDR3 loop spans 12 amino acids. CDR3 coding DNA: TGTGCCAGCAGGGCCGGCAATCAGCCCCAGCATTTT. Residues: CASRAGNQPQHF.

A single count supports this clone. The chain joins TRBV19 to TRBJ2-1, with 8 bases fitting TRBD1. Per the germline V gene, CDR1 is LNHDA and CDR2 is SQIVND (reference sequence). The CDR3 covers 16 residues. Unmatched junction bases numbered 13, after V lost 4 bases and J lost 8 bases. CDR3 sequence (DNA): TGTGCCAGTAGTAGACAGGGGAACTTGAAGTTCGATGAGCAGTTCTTC. Protein sequence: CASSRQGNLKFDEQFF.

The chain carries TRBV10-3 and TRBJ2-1, with 13 nucleotides matching TRBD2. Unmatched junction bases numbered 6, after V lost 10 bases and J lost 6 bases. This CDR3 contains 14 residues. Germline CDR1 is ENHRY and CDR2 is SYGVKD. CDR3 bases: TGTGCCAGTTGGACTAGCGGGGGCAGCAATGAGCAGTTCTTC. This gives the protein CASWTSGGSNEQFF.

This clone showed up just once. This chain uses TRBV11-2 with TRBJ2-3; D remains unclear. The V gene lost 2 bases and the J gene lost 3 bases, with 15 bases spanning the gap. The CDR3 sequence is 16 residues long. CDR1 and CDR2 (germline): SGHAT, FQNNGV. The CDR3 DNA reads TGTGCCAGCAGCTTAATCTTCCGAGGAGAGACAGATACGCAGTATTTT. It codes for CASSLIFRGETDTQYF.

This clone was seen a few times. This chain connects TRBV7-6 to TRBJ2-2; a weak D match, TRBD1 (5 bases). Per germline, CDR1 SGHVS and CDR2 FNYEAQ. This CDR3 comprises 15 residues. With 2 bases removed from V and 4 bases from J, the gap between germline ends came to 11 bases. The CDR3: CASSLTGQSTGELFF. In DNA, the CDR3 is TGTGCCAGCAGCTTAACAGGCCAGAGCACCGGGGAGCTGTTTTTT.

The chain links TRBV9 to TRBJ2-1, with D perhaps TRBD2 (6 bases). Trimming stripped 3 bases from V and 0 bases from J, with 16 bases between. CDR3 length equals 17 residues. From germline, CDR1 is SGDLS and CDR2 YYNGEE. The DNA of the CDR3 is TGTGCCAGCAGCGGCACCCTACTAGCTCTCTCCTACAATGAGCAGTTCTTC. Amino acids: CASSGTLLALSYNEQFF.

This chain links TRBV19 with TRBJ2-1; D is ambiguous. The V end was cut by 6 bases, the J end by 7 bases, with 16 bases between. This CDR3 has 14 amino acids. CDR1 LNHDA and CDR2 SQIVND come from the germline V gene (reference sequence). The CDR3 bases are TGTGCCAGTAGGAAGGCCGATACGAGGAATGAGCAGTTCTTC. Residues: CASRKADTRNEQFF.

V is TRBV14 and J is TRBJ2-7; perhaps TRBD2 as D (6 bases). The germline CDR1 and CDR2 sequences are SGHDN and FVKESK. The CDR3 covers 13 residues. Deletions cut 1 base from V and 2 bases from J, with 6 bases between. Written as DNA, the CDR3 is TGTGCCAGCAGCCAAGGACTAGCCTACGAGCAGTACTTC. It specifies CASSQGLAYEQYF.

V and J are TRBV27 and TRBJ2-7; 8 positions agree with TRBD2. Germline lookup yields CDR1 MNHEY and CDR2 SMNVEV (reference sequence). Germline trimming cut 0 bases from V and 3 bases from J; bases unmatched to any gene: 7. The CDR3 covers 16 residues. The CDR3, as DNA: TGTGCCAGCAGTTTATCGGGTCCTAGCGGGTTCTACGAGCAGTACTTC. This encodes CASSLSGPSGFYEQYF.

The chain links TRBV9 to TRBJ2-5; 8 positions agree with TRBD2. Germline V lookup: CDR1 SGDLS, CDR2 YYNGEE. Trimming cost V 4 bases and J 1 base; bases outside gene matches: 9. The CDR3 sequence is 16 residues long. CDR3 DNA sequence: TGTGCCAGCAGCCGCGGGATAGCGGGACTCCAAGAGACCCAGTACTTC. Translation: CASSRGIAGLQETQYF.

This chain uses TRBV27 with TRBJ1-5; D not certain. Germline assignment: CDR1 MNHEY and CDR2 SMNVEV (reference sequence). The V and J ends lost 5 bases and 7 bases respectively, with 15 bases between them. The CDR3 loop spans 14 amino acids. The CDR3 nucleotides are TGTGCCAGCAGTCCCGAGAAGCGCTCCCAGCCCCAGCATTTT. The encoded protein is CASSPEKRSQPQHF.

In this sample, this clone turned up once. The CDR3 region is CASSDSTQKPQHF. DNA for the CDR3: TGTGCCAGCAGTGACTCTACCCAGAAGCCCCAGCATTTT. The chain carries TRBV6-4 and TRBJ1-5; D gene ambiguous. The CDR3 totals 13 residues. V was shortened by 0 bases and J by 8 bases, with 8 bases between the two germline ends. Germline CDR1 MRHNA, CDR2 SNTAGT.

The chain joins TRBV30 to TRBJ2-2; weak D call: TRBD1 (6 bases). The V and J ends lost 4 bases and 6 bases respectively, with 12 bases between them. Germline V CDR1 and CDR2: GTSNPN, SVGIG (reference sequence). The CDR3 is made up of 13 amino acids. The CDR3 sequence is CAWNRKGAGELFF. Written as DNA, the CDR3 is TGTGCCTGGAACCGAAAGGGGGCCGGGGAGCTGTTTTTT.

The chain is built from TRBV7-3 and TRBJ2-3; D perhaps matches TRBD2 (6 bases). Trimming took off 4 bases at V and 4 bases at J, with 9 bases between the two ends. CDR1 is SGHTA and CDR2 is FQGTGA in the germline V gene. The CDR3 length is 13 residues. The chain's CDR3 is CASSSGDPDTQYF. CDR3 bases: TGTGCCAGCAGCTCGGGGGACCCAGATACGCAGTATTTT.

This chain links TRBV5-6 with TRBJ2-7; D may be TRBD2 (5 bases). The CDR3 is 16 amino acids. Trimming left V 4 bases short and J 0 bases short, with 17 bases between. The germline V gene encodes CDR1 SGHDT and CDR2 YYEEEE. The DNA of the CDR3 is TGTGCCAGCAGCCGCGGGCCGCAGGCTAACTCCTACGAGCAGTACTTC. This sequence encodes CASSRGPQANSYEQYF.

The V call is TRBV5-1, the J call TRBJ2-7; tentative D call: TRBD2 (5 bases). CDR1 SGHRS and CDR2 YFSETQ come from the germline V gene. Trimming stripped 1 base from V and 3 bases from J, with 11 bases between. CDR3 length: 14 amino acids. The CDR3 sequence is CASSLLPGDYEQYF. The CDR3 DNA follows: TGCGCCAGCAGCTTGCTCCCCGGGGACTACGAGCAGTACTTC. The whole variable domain, filled in from reference TRBV5-1 and TRBJ2-7, reads KAGVTQTPRYLIKTRGQQVTLSCSPISGHRSVSWYQQTPGQGLQFLFEYFSETQRNKGNFPGRFSGRQFSNSRSEMNVSTLELGDSALYLCASSLLPGDYEQYFGPGTRLTVT.

The genes are TRBV4-1 and TRBJ2-7; D is ambiguous. There are 12 residues in the CDR3. The germline CDR1 and CDR2 sequences are MGHRA and YSYEKL. The V end lost 8 bases, the J end lost 4 bases, and 12 bases lay between the germline ends. The CDR3 coding sequence is TGCGCCAGCCAACAACCCCCTTACGAGCAGTACTTC. Translating gives CASQQPPYEQYF.

The gene calls are TRBV5-1 and TRBJ2-1, with D possibly being TRBD2 (5 bases). Germline V lookup: CDR1 SGHRS, CDR2 YFSETQ. The CDR3 consists of 15 residues. Trimming removed 4 bases from V and 3 bases from J, with 14 bases in between. The CDR3 is CASSNQGLVYNEQFF. CDR3 in DNA: TGCGCCAGCAGCAACCAAGGACTGGTCTACAATGAGCAGTTCTTC.

The J gene is TRBJ2-1, the V gene TRBV7-2; a weak D match, TRBD1 (5 bases). This CDR3 comprises 16 residues. CDR1 SGHTA and CDR2 FQGNSA come from the germline V gene. V lost 0 bases to trimming and J lost 0 bases, with 9 bases between them. The CDR3 sequence: CASSLATAFSYNEQFF. The CDR3 coding sequence is TGTGCCAGCAGCTTAGCGACAGCTTTCTCCTACAATGAGCAGTTCTTC.